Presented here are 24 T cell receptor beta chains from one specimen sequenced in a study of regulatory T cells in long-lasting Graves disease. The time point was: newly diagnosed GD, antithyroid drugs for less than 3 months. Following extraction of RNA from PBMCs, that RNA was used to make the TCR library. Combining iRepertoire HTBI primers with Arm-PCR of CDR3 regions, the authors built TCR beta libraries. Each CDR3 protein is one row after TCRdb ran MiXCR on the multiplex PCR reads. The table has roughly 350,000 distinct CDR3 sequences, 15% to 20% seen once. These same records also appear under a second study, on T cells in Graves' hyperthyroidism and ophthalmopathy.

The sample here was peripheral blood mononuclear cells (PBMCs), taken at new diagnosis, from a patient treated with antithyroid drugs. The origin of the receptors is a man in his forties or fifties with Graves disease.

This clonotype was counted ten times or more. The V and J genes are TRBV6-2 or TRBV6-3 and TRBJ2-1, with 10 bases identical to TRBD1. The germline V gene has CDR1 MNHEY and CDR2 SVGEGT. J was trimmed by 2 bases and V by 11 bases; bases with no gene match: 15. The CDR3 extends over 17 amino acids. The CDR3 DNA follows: TGTGCCTTCAGGGACAGGGGTTATAATTGGGCCTACAATGAGCAGTTCTTC. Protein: CAFRDRGYNWAYNEQFF.

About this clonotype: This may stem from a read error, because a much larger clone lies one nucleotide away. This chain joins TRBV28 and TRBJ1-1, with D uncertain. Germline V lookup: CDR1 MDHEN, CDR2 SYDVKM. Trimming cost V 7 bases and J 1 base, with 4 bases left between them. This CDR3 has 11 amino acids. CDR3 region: CASNSNTEAFF. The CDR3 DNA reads TGTGCCAGCAATTCGAACACTGAAGCTTTCTTT.

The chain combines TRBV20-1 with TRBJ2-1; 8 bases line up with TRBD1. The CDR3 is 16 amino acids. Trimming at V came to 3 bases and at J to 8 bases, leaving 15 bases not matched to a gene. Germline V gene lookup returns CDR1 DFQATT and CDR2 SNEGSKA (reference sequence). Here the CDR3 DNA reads TGCAGTGCTAGCCGAAGACAGGGGAGTATCTCCTATGAGCAGTTCTTC. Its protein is CSASRRQGSISYEQFF.

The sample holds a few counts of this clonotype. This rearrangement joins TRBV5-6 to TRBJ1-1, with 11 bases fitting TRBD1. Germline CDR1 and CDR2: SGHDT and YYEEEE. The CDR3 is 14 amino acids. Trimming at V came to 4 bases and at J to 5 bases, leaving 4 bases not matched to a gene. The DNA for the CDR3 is TGTGCCAGCAGCCGGGACAGGGGGAGGACTGAAGCTTTCTTT. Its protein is CASSRDRGRTEAFF.

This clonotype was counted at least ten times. The CDR3 loop is CASSQGSSGAYNEQFF. CDR3 sequence (DNA): TGCGCCAGCAGCCAGGGCTCTAGCGGGGCGTACAATGAGCAGTTCTTC. The chain uses TRBV5-1 and TRBJ2-1; 9 positions match TRBD2. The V and J ends lost 4 bases and 4 bases, in that order; junction bases with no gene match: 9. The CDR3 consists of 16 residues. The germline V gene has CDR1 SGHRS and CDR2 YFSETQ.

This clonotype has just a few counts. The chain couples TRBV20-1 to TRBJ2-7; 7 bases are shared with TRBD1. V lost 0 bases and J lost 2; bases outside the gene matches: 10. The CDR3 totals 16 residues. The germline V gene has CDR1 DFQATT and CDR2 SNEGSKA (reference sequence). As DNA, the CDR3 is TGCAGTGCTAGAGATCTCGCCGGGACAGCCGCCTACGAGCAGTACTTC. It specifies CSARDLAGTAAYEQYF.

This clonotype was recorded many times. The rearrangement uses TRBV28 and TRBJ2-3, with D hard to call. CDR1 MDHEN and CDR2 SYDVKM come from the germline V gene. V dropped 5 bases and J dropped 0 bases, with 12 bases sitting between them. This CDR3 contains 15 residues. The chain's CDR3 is CASSRPGTSTDTQYF. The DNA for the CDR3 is TGTGCCAGCAGTAGACCGGGCACTAGCACAGATACGCAGTATTTT.

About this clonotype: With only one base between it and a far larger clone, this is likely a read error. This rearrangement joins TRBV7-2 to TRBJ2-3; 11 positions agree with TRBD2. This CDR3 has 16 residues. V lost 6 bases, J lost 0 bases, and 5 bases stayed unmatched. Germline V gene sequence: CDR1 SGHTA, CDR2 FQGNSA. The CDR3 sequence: CASSGRTSGSTDTQYF. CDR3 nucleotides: TGTGCCAGCAGTGGACGGACTAGCGGGAGCACAGATACGCAGTATTTT.

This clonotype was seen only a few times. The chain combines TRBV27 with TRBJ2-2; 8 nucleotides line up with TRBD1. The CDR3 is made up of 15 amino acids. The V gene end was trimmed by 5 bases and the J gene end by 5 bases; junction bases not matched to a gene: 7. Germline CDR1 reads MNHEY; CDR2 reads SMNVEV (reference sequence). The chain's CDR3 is CASSLTGVGTGELFF. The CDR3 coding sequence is TGTGCCAGCAGTCTGACAGGGGTGGGAACCGGGGAGCTGTTTTTT.

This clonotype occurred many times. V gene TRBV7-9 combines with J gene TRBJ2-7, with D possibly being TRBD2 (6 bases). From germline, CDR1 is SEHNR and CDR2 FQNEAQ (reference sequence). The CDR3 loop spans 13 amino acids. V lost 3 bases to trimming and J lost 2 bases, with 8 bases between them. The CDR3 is CASSLTSTYEQYF. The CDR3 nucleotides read TGTGCCAGCAGCTTGACTAGTACCTACGAGCAGTACTTC.

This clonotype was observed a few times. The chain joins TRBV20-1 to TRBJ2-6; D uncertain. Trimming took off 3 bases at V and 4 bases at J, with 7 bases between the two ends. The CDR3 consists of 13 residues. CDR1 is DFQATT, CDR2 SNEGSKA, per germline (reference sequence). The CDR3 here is CSASIPGANVLTF. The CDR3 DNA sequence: TGCAGTGCTAGTATTCCCGGGGCCAACGTCCTGACTTTC.

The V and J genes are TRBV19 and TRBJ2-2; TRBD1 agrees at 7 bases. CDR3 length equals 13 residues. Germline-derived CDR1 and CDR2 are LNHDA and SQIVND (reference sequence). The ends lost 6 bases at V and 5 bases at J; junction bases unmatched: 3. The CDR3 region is CASSPTGTGELFF. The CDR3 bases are TGTGCCAGTAGCCCGACAGGGACCGGGGAGCTGTTTTTT.

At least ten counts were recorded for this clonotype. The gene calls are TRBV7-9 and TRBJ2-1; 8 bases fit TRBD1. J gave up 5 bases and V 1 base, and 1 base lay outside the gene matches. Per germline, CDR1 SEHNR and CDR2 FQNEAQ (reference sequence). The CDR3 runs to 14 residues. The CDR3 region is CASSLGGQDNEQFF. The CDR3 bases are TGTGCCAGCAGCTTAGGGGGACAGGACAATGAGCAGTTCTTC.

The CDR3 reads CASKFTSGGNEQFF. DNA for the CDR3: TGCGCCAGCAAATTTACTAGCGGGGGAAATGAGCAGTTCTTC. The rearrangement links TRBV5-1 to TRBJ2-1; TRBD2 agrees at 11 bases. The V gene's germline CDR1 is SGHRS and CDR2 YFSETQ. The CDR3 length is 14 residues. Trimming cost V 6 bases and J 7 bases; bases outside gene matches: 6.

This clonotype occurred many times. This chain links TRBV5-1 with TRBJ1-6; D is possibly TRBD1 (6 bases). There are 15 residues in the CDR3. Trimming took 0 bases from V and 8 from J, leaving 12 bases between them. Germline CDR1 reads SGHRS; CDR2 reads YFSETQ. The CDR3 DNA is TGCGCCAGCAGCTTGGACAGGGTCGGTTATTCACCCCTCCACTTT. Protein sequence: CASSLDRVGYSPLHF.

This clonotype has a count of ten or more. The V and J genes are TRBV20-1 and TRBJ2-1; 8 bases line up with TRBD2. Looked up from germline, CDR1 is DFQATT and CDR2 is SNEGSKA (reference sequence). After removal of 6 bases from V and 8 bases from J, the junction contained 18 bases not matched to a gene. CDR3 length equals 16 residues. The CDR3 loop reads CSAPRGGGGSFDEQFF. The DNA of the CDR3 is TGCAGTGCGCCCCGGGGGGGCGGGGGGAGTTTCGATGAGCAGTTCTTC.

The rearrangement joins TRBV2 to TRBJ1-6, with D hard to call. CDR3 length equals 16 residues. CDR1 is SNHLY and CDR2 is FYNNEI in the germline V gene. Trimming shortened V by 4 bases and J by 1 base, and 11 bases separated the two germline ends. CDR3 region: CASSVGRGSYNSPLHF. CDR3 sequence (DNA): TGTGCCAGCAGTGTGGGCCGGGGTTCCTATAATTCACCCCTCCACTTT.

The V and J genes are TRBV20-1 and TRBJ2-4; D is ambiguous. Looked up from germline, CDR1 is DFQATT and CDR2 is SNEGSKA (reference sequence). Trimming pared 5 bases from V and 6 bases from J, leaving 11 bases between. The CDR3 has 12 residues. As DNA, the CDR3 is TGCAGTGCTGAAGGGCCTGGAAACATTCAGTACTTC. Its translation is CSAEGPGNIQYF.

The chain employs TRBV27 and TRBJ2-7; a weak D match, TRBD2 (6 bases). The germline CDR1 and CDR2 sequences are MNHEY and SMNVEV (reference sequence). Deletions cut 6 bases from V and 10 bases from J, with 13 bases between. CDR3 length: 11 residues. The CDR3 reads CASSPGDFQYF. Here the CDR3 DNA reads TGTGCCAGCAGCCCGGGAGACTTCCAGTACTTC.

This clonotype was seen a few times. In nucleotides, the CDR3 is TGTGCCAGCAGCCAAGTATACAGGGGGGGTGGGGAGCTGTTTTTT. Its translation is CASSQVYRGGGELFF. The chain carries TRBV3-1 and TRBJ2-2; D possibly corresponds to TRBD1 (8 bases). The V end lost 1 base, the J end lost 8 bases, and 14 bases lay between the germline ends. CDR3 length: 15 amino acids. Germline assignment: CDR1 LGHDT and CDR2 YNNKEL (reference sequence).

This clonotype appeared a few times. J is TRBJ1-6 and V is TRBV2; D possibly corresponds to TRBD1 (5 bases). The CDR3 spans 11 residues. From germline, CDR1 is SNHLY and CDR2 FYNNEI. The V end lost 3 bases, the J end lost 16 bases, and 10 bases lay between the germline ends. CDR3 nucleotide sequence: TGTGCCAGCAGTGATACGGGGGGACTCCACTTT. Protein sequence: CASSDTGGLHF.

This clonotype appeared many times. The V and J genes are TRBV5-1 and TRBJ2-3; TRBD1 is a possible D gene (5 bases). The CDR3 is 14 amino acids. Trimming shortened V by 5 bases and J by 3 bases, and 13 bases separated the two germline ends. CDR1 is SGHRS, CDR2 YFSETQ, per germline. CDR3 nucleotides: TGCGCCAGCAGACAGGATACTGGAACAGATACGCAGTATTTT. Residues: CASRQDTGTDTQYF.

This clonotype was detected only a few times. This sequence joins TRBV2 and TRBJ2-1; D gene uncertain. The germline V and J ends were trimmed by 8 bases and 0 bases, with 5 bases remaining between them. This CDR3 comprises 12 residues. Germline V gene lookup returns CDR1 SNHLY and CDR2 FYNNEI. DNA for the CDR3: TGTGCCAGCGGGGACTCCTACAATGAGCAGTTCTTC. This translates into CASGDSYNEQFF.

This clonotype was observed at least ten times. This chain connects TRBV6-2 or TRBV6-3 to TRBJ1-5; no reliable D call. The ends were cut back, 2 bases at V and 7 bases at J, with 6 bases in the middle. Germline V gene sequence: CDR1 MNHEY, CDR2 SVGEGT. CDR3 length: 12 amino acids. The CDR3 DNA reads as TGTGCCAGCAGTTACGGAGAGCAGCCCCAGCATTTT. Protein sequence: CASSYGEQPQHF.